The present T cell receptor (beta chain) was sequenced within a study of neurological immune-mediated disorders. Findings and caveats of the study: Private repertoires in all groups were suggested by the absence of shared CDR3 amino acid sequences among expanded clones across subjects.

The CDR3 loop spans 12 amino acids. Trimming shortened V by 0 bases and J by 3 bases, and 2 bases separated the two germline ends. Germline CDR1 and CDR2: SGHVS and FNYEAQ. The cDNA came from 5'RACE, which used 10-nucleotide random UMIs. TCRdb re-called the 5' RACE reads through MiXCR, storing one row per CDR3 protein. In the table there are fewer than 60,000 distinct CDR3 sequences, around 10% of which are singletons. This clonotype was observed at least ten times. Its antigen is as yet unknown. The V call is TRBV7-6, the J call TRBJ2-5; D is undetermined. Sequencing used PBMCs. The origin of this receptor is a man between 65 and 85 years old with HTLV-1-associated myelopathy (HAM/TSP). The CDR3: CASSLAKETQYF. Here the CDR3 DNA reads TGTGCCAGCAGCTTAGCGAAAGAGACCCAGTACTTC. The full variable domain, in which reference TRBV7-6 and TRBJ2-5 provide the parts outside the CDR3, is GAGVSQSPRYKVTKRGQDVALRCDPISGHVSLYWYRQALGQGPEFLTYFNYEAQQDKSGLPNDRFSAERPEGSISTLTIQRTEQRDSAMYRCASSLAKETQYFGPGTRLLVL.